This passage covers 20 T cell receptor beta chains from one sample sequenced in a study of immune evolution from preneoplasia to lung adenocarcinoma. Libraries were prepared by immunoSEQ multiplex PCR; TCRdb keeps only in-frame clonotypes and omits some of them. The repertoire holds around 21,000 clones, with over 70% as singletons. The specimen was FFPE invasive lung adenocarcinoma tissue. Receptors were obtained from a person aged 55-75 years with lung adenocarcinoma.

The gene calls are TRBV7-2 and TRBJ1-3; tentatively, D is TRBD1 (5 bases). V shed 5 bases and J shed 0 bases, with 8 bases lying between them. Germline V CDR1 and CDR2: SGHTA, FQGNSA. CDR3 size: 14 residues. CDR3 nucleotides: TGTGCCAGCAGCCAACAGGTCTCTGGAAACACCATATATTTT. Translated, it gives CASSQQVSGNTIYF.

The chain has TRBV5-1 and TRBJ2-3; D possibly corresponds to TRBD1 (6 bases). Trimming removed 0 bases from V and 2 bases from J, with 13 bases in between. CDR1 is SGHRS, CDR2 YFSETQ, per germline. The CDR3 extends over 16 amino acids. The CDR3 loop reads CASSLGQASDTDTQYF. DNA for the CDR3: TGCGCCAGCAGCTTGGGACAGGCATCGGACACAGATACGCAGTATTTT.

The chain is built from TRBV9 and TRBJ2-3, with 9 bases that match TRBD2. The CDR3 covers 16 residues. CDR1 SGDLS and CDR2 YYNGEE come from the germline V gene. Trimming at V came to 4 bases and at J to 4 bases, leaving 10 bases not matched to a gene. DNA of the CDR3: TGTGCCAGCAGCCCCAATGCGCGGGAGGGCGCAGATACGCAGTATTTT. This codes for CASSPNAREGADTQYF.

This chain joins TRBV15 and TRBJ1-4; TRBD1 might be the D (6 bases). Germline assignment: CDR1 LNHNV and CDR2 YYDKDF (reference sequence). This CDR3 comprises 15 residues. V dropped 2 bases and J dropped 8 bases, with 15 bases sitting between them. This CDR3 is CATSRNPGAVEKLFF. Written as DNA, the CDR3 is TGTGCCACCAGCAGAAATCCAGGGGCGGTAGAAAAACTGTTTTTT. The whole variable domain, remainder taken from reference TRBV15 and TRBJ1-4, is DAMVIQNPRYQVTQFGKPVTLSCSQTLNHNVMYWYQQKSSQAPKLLFHYYDKDFNNEADTPDNFQSRRPNTSFCFLDIRSPGLGDTAMYLCATSRNPGAVEKLFFGSGTQLSVL.

The chain uses TRBV7-6 and TRBJ2-7; TRBD2 agrees at 15 bases. The CDR3 runs to 15 residues. J was trimmed by 6 bases and V by 4 bases; bases with no gene match: 4. The germline CDR1 and CDR2 sequences are SGHVS and FNYEAQ. The CDR3 is CASSSWTSGRGEQYF. For the CDR3, the DNA is TGTGCCAGCAGCTCGTGGACTAGCGGGAGGGGCGAGCAGTACTTC.

This chain links TRBV11-3 with TRBJ1-2, with 8 bases that match TRBD1. The trim removed 4 bases at V and 8 bases at J, leaving 6 bases unmatched. The CDR3 contains 13 residues. The germline CDR1 and CDR2 sequences are SGHNT and YENEEA. CDR3 nucleotides: TGTGCCAGCAGCTCCCAGGGGGCTCGGGGCTACACCTTC. It encodes CASSSQGARGYTF.

The genes are TRBV6-4 and TRBJ2-1; 7 nucleotides line up with TRBD2. This CDR3 has 13 amino acids. The trim removed 6 bases at V and 14 bases at J, leaving 13 bases unmatched. Germline CDR1 reads MRHNA; CDR2 reads SNTAGT. Written as DNA, the CDR3 is TGTGCCAGCAGAATGAGGGAGGGAGGGCCCGAGTTCTTC. Translation gives CASRMREGGPEFF.

V and J are TRBV19 and TRBJ1-3; D not certain. V was shortened by 2 bases and J by 6 bases, with 5 bases between the two germline ends. Germline V gene sequence: CDR1 LNHDA, CDR2 SQIVND (reference sequence). The CDR3 extends over 12 amino acids. The CDR3 loop reads CASSIIANTIYF. In nucleotides, the CDR3 is TGTGCCAGTAGTATAATTGCAAACACCATATATTTT.

The chain carries TRBV11-3 and TRBJ2-1; weak D call: TRBD2 (5 bases). There are 16 residues in the CDR3. CDR1 is SGHNT, CDR2 YENEEA, per germline. Trimming removed 5 bases at V and 9 bases at J, with 23 bases between. CDR3 DNA: TGTGCCAGCAGCACCCGTTTCGGGAAGTTTATTGGTGAGCAGTTCTTC. It yields the protein CASSTRFGKFIGEQFF.

V and J are TRBV7-2 and TRBJ2-3, with D uncertain. This CDR3 is built from 11 residues. Germline V gene sequence: CDR1 SGHTA, CDR2 FQGNSA. V was cut by 8 bases and J by 3 bases, with 6 bases left in between. The CDR3 spells CASVRTDTQYF. Here the CDR3 DNA reads TGTGCCAGCGTTCGGACAGATACGCAGTATTTT.

This clone ranks as medium-sized. V usage is TRBV5-6 and J usage is TRBJ2-7; 7 bases match TRBD1. J gave up 2 bases and V 5 bases, and 4 bases lay outside the gene matches. The CDR3 contains 13 residues. CDR1 and CDR2 (germline): SGHDT, YYEEEE. DNA for the CDR3: TGTGCCAGCAGGCGACAGGGTACCTACGAGCAGTACTTC. The encoded protein is CASRRQGTYEQYF.

The chain is built from TRBV27 and TRBJ1-4, with 10 bases that match TRBD1. The CDR3 length is 15 residues. Germline V CDR1 and CDR2: MNHEY, SMNVEV (reference sequence). V lost 5 bases and J lost 7; bases outside the gene matches: 7. The CDR3 reads CASSLTGTGVEKLFF. The CDR3 DNA is TGTGCCAGCAGTCTCACCGGGACAGGGGTTGAAAAACTGTTTTTT.

This clone was observed a single time. The V gene is TRBV6-5, the J gene TRBJ1-2, with D unclear. Per the germline V gene, CDR1 is MNHEY and CDR2 is SVGAGI. The V and J ends lost 2 bases and 4 bases respectively, with 8 bases between them. The CDR3 has 13 amino acids. The CDR3 sequence: CASSYPRAYGYTF. The CDR3 DNA reads as TGTGCCAGCAGTTACCCCCGGGCCTATGGCTACACCTTC.

This chain uses TRBV28 with TRBJ2-7; 7 bases are a match to TRBD1. The CDR3 contains 11 residues. Looked up from germline, CDR1 is MDHEN and CDR2 is SYDVKM. The V segment lost 10 bases and the J segment 5 bases; nucleotides outside the gene matches: 5. The CDR3 loop is CAIRQGHEQYF. In DNA form, the CDR3 reads TGTGCCATTCGACAGGGACACGAGCAGTACTTC.

The chain joins TRBV6-1 to TRBJ2-1; D unresolved. The V gene's germline CDR1 is MNHNS and CDR2 SASEGT. CDR3 length: 15 amino acids. Trimming stripped 2 bases from V and 3 bases from J, with 11 bases between. DNA of the CDR3: TGTGCCAGCAGTGAAAGCCTGGGTGACTACAATGAGCAGTTCTTC. Residues: CASSESLGDYNEQFF.

DNA for the CDR3: TGTGCCTGGCAACCGGGACAGGGACTCGAAAAACTGTTTTTT. Its protein is CAWQPGQGLEKLFF. This chain links TRBV30 with TRBJ1-4; TRBD1 agrees at 9 bases. The CDR3 loop spans 14 amino acids. V shed 5 bases, J shed 8 bases, and the junction held 9 bases outside the gene matches. Germline V gene lookup returns CDR1 GTSNPN and CDR2 SVGIG (reference sequence).

V is TRBV28 and J is TRBJ2-2; D ambiguous. This CDR3 comprises 13 residues. Between the trimmed V and J ends, which lost 4 bases and 5 bases, there was a span of 8 bases. Per germline, CDR1 MDHEN and CDR2 SYDVKM. In DNA, the CDR3 is TGTGCCAGCAGTTGGAATAGGACCGGGGAGCTGTTTTTT. Translation: CASSWNRTGELFF.

The CDR3 nucleotides read TGTGCCAGCAGCGTCGGACTAGCGGAGACAGATACGCAGTATTTT. It specifies CASSVGLAETDTQYF. The genes are TRBV11-2 and TRBJ2-3, with 10 bases aligning to TRBD2. Losses at the gene ends were 5 bases for V and 3 bases for J; bases not matched to a gene: 5. The CDR3 runs 15 residues. Germline V gene lookup returns CDR1 SGHAT and CDR2 FQNNGV.

The rearrangement uses TRBV28 and TRBJ2-3; 7 positions match TRBD2. With V trimmed by 4 bases and J by 1 base, 8 bases remained unmatched. This CDR3 comprises 16 residues. Germline CDR1 and CDR2: MDHEN and SYDVKM. The CDR3 DNA follows: TGTGCCAGCAGTTGGGCGGGGGTAGTAGGCACAGATACGCAGTATTTT. It specifies CASSWAGVVGTDTQYF.

This clone came up once. This sequence joins TRBV7-2 and TRBJ2-3; D not certain. The germline V gene has CDR1 SGHTA and CDR2 FQGNSA. This CDR3 has 16 amino acids. The V gene lost 3 bases and the J gene lost 4 bases, with 17 bases spanning the gap. Here the CDR3 DNA reads TGTGCCAGCAGCTTCAGGTCAATTCGTCCCGCAGATACGCAGTATTTT. Amino acids: CASSFRSIRPADTQYF.